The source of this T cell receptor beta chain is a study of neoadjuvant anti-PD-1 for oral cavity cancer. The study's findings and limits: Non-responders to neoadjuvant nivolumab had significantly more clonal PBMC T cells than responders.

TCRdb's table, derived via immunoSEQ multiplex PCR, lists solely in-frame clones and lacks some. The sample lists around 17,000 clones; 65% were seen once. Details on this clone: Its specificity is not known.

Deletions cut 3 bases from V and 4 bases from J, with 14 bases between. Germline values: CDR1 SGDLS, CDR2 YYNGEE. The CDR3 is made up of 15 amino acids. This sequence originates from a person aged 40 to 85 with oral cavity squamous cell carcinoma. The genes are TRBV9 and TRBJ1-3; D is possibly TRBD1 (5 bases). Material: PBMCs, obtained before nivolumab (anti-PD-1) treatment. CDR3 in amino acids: CASSAGGAHGNTIYF. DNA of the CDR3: TGTGCCAGCAGCGCCGGGGGAGCCCACGGAAACACCATATATTTT. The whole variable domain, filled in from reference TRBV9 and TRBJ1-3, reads DSGVTQTPKHLITATGQRVTLRCSPRSGDLSVYWYQQSLDQGLQFLIQYYNGEERAKGNILERFSAQQFPDLHSELNLSSLELGDSALYFCASSAGGAHGNTIYFGEGSWLTVV.